These T cell receptor beta chains were read from a single sample in a study of OX40 agonist ivuxolimab in advanced cancers. The protocol was immunoSEQ multiplex PCR, while the TCRdb copy is restricted to in-frame clones and leaves out a portion. The repertoire holds about 100,000 clones, with around 87% as singletons. The sequencing used CD4+ or CD8+ T cells sorted from blood, collected in a trial of the OX40 agonist ivuxolimab. These receptors originate from an adult with an advanced solid tumor such as melanoma, head and neck, liver or kidney cancer. Both conserved end residues are part of each CDR3. The D gene is left open where the match is weak. A clone size is listed for some rows: how often the clone was seen (once, few, many), or a class if it is expanded.

j_gene: TRBJ2-3
v_gene: TRBV7-9
abundance: .
len: 14
d_gene: TRBD2
CDR3nt: TGTGCCAGCAGCCCGGGAGGGGGGTTAGATACGCAGTATTTT
CDR3aa: CASSPGGGLDTQYF

j_gene: TRBJ1-1
v_gene: TRBV5-6
abundance: .
len: 15
d_gene: .
CDR3nt: TGTGCCAGCAGCTCTTACACTAGGGGGGACACTGAAGCTTTCTTT
CDR3aa: CASSSYTRGDTEAFF

j_gene: TRBJ2-7
v_gene: TRBV4-1
abundance: .
len: 18
d_gene: TRBD2
CDR3nt: TGCGCCAGCAGCCAAGGCGGGACTAGCGGGGGGGACTCCTACGAGCAGTACTTC
CDR3aa: CASSQGGTSGGDSYEQYF

j_gene: TRBJ2-3
v_gene: TRBV4-3
abundance: .
len: 14
d_gene: TRBD2
CDR3nt: TGCGCCAGCAGCCTCCTAGCGGGAGGAGATACGCAGTATTTT
CDR3aa: CASSLLAGGDTQYF

j_gene: TRBJ2-3
v_gene: TRBV7-2
abundance: .
len: 14
d_gene: .
CDR3nt: TGTGCCAGCAGCCCCCCGCCTCTCGAAGATACGCAGTATTTT
CDR3aa: CASSPPPLEDTQYF

j_gene: TRBJ2-6
v_gene: TRBV11-3
abundance: .
len: 15
d_gene: .
CDR3nt: TGTGCCAGCAGCTTAGGCCAGGGTGGGGCCAACGTCCTGACTTTC
CDR3aa: CASSLGQGGANVLTF

j_gene: TRBJ2-1
v_gene: TRBV7-2
abundance: .
len: 14
d_gene: TRBD2
CDR3nt: TGTGCCAGCAGCTTGACTAGCGGGAGCTATGAGCAGTTCTTC
CDR3aa: CASSLTSGSYEQFF

j_gene: TRBJ2-5
v_gene: TRBV5-4
abundance: .
len: 16
d_gene: .
CDR3nt: TGTGCCAGCAGCCCCGAACTCCCGGTGGCCCAAGAGACCCAGTACTTC
CDR3aa: CASSPELPVAQETQYF

j_gene: TRBJ1-1
v_gene: TRBV2
abundance: .
len: 15
d_gene: TRBD1
CDR3nt: TGTGCCAGCAGAGACCGACAGGGGATGAACACTGAAGCTTTCTTT
CDR3aa: CASRDRQGMNTEAFF

j_gene: TRBJ2-1
v_gene: TRBV11-2
abundance: few
len: 16
d_gene: TRBD2
CDR3nt: TGTGCCAGCAGCAAAACGCTAGCGGGGGTAAGCAATGAGCAGTTCTTC
CDR3aa: CASSKTLAGVSNEQFF

j_gene: TRBJ1-2
v_gene: TRBV6-1
abundance: .
len: 12
d_gene: .
CDR3nt: TGTGCCAGCAGTAAACAGGGAGACGGCTACACCTTC
CDR3aa: CASSKQGDGYTF

j_gene: TRBJ2-7
v_gene: TRBV21-1
abundance: .
len: 16
d_gene: .
CDR3nt: TGTGCCAGCAGCCCGAACGGGACTAGCGGGAGTTACGAGCAGTACTTC
CDR3aa: CASSPNGTSGSYEQYF

j_gene: TRBJ2-4
v_gene: TRBV7-9
abundance: .
len: 13
d_gene: .
CDR3nt: TGTGCCAGCAGCCCCGGGACGGAAAACATTCAGTACTTC
CDR3aa: CASSPGTENIQYF

j_gene: TRBJ1-5
v_gene: TRBV2
abundance: many
len: 15
d_gene: TRBD1
CDR3nt: TGTGCCAGCAGTCCCCTACAGGGGGGCGATCAGCCCCAGCATTTT
CDR3aa: CASSPLQGGDQPQHF

j_gene: TRBJ2-7
v_gene: TRBV5-4
abundance: .
len: 15
d_gene: .
CDR3nt: TGTGCCAGCAGCTTAAGGGACAAGCCGCTTCACAGGGAGTACTTC
CDR3aa: CASSLRDKPLHREYF

j_gene: TRBJ1-2
v_gene: TRBV4-3
abundance: .
len: 15
d_gene: .
CDR3nt: TGCGCCAGCAGCCCAACAGACAGGCCGTTATATGGCTACACCTTC
CDR3aa: CASSPTDRPLYGYTF

j_gene: TRBJ2-3
v_gene: TRBV7-2
abundance: .
len: 13
d_gene: .
CDR3nt: TGTGCCAGCAGCTTACTCCGCACAGATACGCAGTATTTT
CDR3aa: CASSLLRTDTQYF

j_gene: TRBJ1-1
v_gene: TRBV7-9
abundance: .
len: 14
d_gene: .
CDR3nt: TGTGCCAGCAGCTTAGCGACAGTGAACACTGAAGCTTTCTTT
CDR3aa: CASSLATVNTEAFF

j_gene: TRBJ1-5
v_gene: TRBV7-9
abundance: .
len: 15
d_gene: TRBD1
CDR3nt: TGTGCCAGCAGCTTAGAGGAGGGGGCTGGGCAGCCCCAGCATTTT
CDR3aa: CASSLEEGAGQPQHF

j_gene: TRBJ1-4
v_gene: TRBV19
abundance: once
len: 14
d_gene: .
CDR3nt: TGTGCCAGTAGCCCCACAGGGACTAATGAAAAACTGTTTTTT
CDR3aa: CASSPTGTNEKLFF

j_gene: TRBJ1-2
v_gene: TRBV7-9
abundance: .
len: 13
d_gene: TRBD1
CDR3nt: TGTGCCAGCAGCACTACAGGGGACTATGGCTACACCTTC
CDR3aa: CASSTTGDYGYTF

j_gene: TRBJ1-1
v_gene: TRBV29-1
abundance: .
len: 14
d_gene: .
CDR3nt: TGCAGCGTTAGCCACACAAGAGGACTCACTGAAGCTTTCTTT
CDR3aa: CSVSHTRGLTEAFF

j_gene: TRBJ1-2
v_gene: TRBV5-1
abundance: once
len: 14
d_gene: .
CDR3nt: TGCGCCAGCAGCTTGGACCCGACCAACTATGGCTACACCTTC
CDR3aa: CASSLDPTNYGYTF

j_gene: TRBJ2-7
v_gene: TRBV7-3
abundance: .
len: 14
d_gene: TRBD1
CDR3nt: TGTGCCAGCAGCTTGGGTCAGGGGGCCTACGAGCAGTACTTC
CDR3aa: CASSLGQGAYEQYF

j_gene: TRBJ2-3
v_gene: TRBV4-2
abundance: .
len: 17
d_gene: TRBD2
CDR3nt: TGTGCCAGCAGCCAAGAGGCTAGCGGGGGTCTGACAGATACGCAGTATTTT
CDR3aa: CASSQEASGGLTDTQYF

j_gene: TRBJ1-5
v_gene: TRBV10-2
abundance: .
len: 13
d_gene: .
CDR3nt: TGCGCCAGCAGTGACCGGGGGCAACAGCCCCAGCATTTT
CDR3aa: CASSDRGQQPQHF

j_gene: TRBJ1-1
v_gene: TRBV7-6
abundance: .
len: 17
d_gene: TRBD1
CDR3nt: TGTGCCAGCAGCTTAGTCGGGACAGGTCCCCAGAACACTGAAGCTTTCTTT
CDR3aa: CASSLVGTGPQNTEAFF

j_gene: TRBJ1-4
v_gene: TRBV4-3
abundance: .
len: 15
d_gene: .
CDR3nt: TGCGCCAGCAGCCAAGATCAAGGGCCGAATGAAAAACTGTTTTTT
CDR3aa: CASSQDQGPNEKLFF

j_gene: TRBJ2-3
v_gene: TRBV29-1
abundance: .
len: 15
d_gene: TRBD2
CDR3nt: TGCAGCGTTGAACGCGGGCGGGGGGGCGGCGATACGCAGTATTTT
CDR3aa: CSVERGRGGGDTQYF

j_gene: TRBJ2-7
v_gene: TRBV19
abundance: few
len: 13
d_gene: .
CDR3nt: TGTGCCAGTAGTACCGGACAGAGCTACGAGCAGTACTTC
CDR3aa: CASSTGQSYEQYF

j_gene: TRBJ2-7
v_gene: TRBV6-1
abundance: .
len: 11
d_gene: .
CDR3nt: TGTGCCAGCAGTCCCGCCTGGGAGCAGTACTTC
CDR3aa: CASSPAWEQYF

j_gene: TRBJ1-4
v_gene: TRBV19
abundance: .
len: 12
d_gene: .
CDR3nt: TGTGCCAGTGCCCTAGGGGATGAAAAACTGTTTTTT
CDR3aa: CASALGDEKLFF

j_gene: TRBJ2-3
v_gene: TRBV7-8
abundance: .
len: 16
d_gene: TRBD2
CDR3nt: TGTGCCAGCAGCTTACTCCTGACTAGCGGGGCAGATACGCAGTATTTT
CDR3aa: CASSLLLTSGADTQYF

j_gene: TRBJ2-1
v_gene: TRBV19
abundance: .
len: 16
d_gene: TRBD2
CDR3nt: TGTGCCAGTAGCCCGAGGTTAGCGGGAGGGGAGGATGAGCAGTTCTTC
CDR3aa: CASSPRLAGGEDEQFF

j_gene: TRBJ1-1
v_gene: TRBV18
abundance: .
len: 13
d_gene: .
CDR3nt: TGTGCCAGCTCACCACAGGAGAACACTGAAGCTTTCTTT
CDR3aa: CASSPQENTEAFF

j_gene: TRBJ2-7
v_gene: TRBV6-5
abundance: .
len: 11
d_gene: .
CDR3nt: TGTGCCAGCAGGGACGCGGACGAGCAGTACTTC
CDR3aa: CASRDADEQYF

j_gene: TRBJ2-2
v_gene: TRBV7-9
abundance: .
len: 16
d_gene: .
CDR3nt: TGTGCCAGCAGCCCCCGCGGGCAGGCCGAAGGGGGGGAGCTGTTTTTT
CDR3aa: CASSPRGQAEGGELFF

j_gene: TRBJ1-1
v_gene: TRBV27
abundance: .
len: 16
d_gene: .
CDR3nt: TGTGCCAGCAGTTCCAGACAAGTGGATATGAACACTGAAGCTTTCTTT
CDR3aa: CASSSRQVDMNTEAFF

j_gene: TRBJ1-1
v_gene: TRBV19
abundance: .
len: 13
d_gene: .
CDR3nt: TGTGCCAGTAGTGAAGGGCCCGACACTGAAGCTTTCTTT
CDR3aa: CASSEGPDTEAFF

j_gene: TRBJ2-1
v_gene: TRBV19
abundance: .
len: 12
d_gene: .
CDR3nt: TGTGCCAGTAGCCCTGGTCTCGCTGGGCAGTTCTTC
CDR3aa: CASSPGLAGQFF

j_gene: TRBJ2-3
v_gene: TRBV11-3
abundance: .
len: 16
d_gene: TRBD2
CDR3nt: TGTGCCAGCAGCTCGAGACTAGCGGGGGGGCCCGATACGCAGTATTTT
CDR3aa: CASSSRLAGGPDTQYF

j_gene: TRBJ2-3
v_gene: TRBV18
abundance: .
len: 16
d_gene: TRBD2
CDR3nt: TGTGCCAGCTCATGGGGCTCAGCGGGGGCTTCAGATACGCAGTATTTT
CDR3aa: CASSWGSAGASDTQYF

j_gene: TRBJ2-2
v_gene: TRBV4-1
abundance: .
len: 17
d_gene: .
CDR3nt: TGCGCCAGCAGCCCCCAGATCCCGGCGGCCCACACCGGGGAGCTGTTTTTT
CDR3aa: CASSPQIPAAHTGELFF

j_gene: TRBJ2-5
v_gene: TRBV5-1
abundance: .
len: 13
d_gene: TRBD2
CDR3nt: TGCGCCAGCAGCTTACTAGCGCCCGAGACCCAGTACTTC
CDR3aa: CASSLLAPETQYF

j_gene: TRBJ2-5
v_gene: TRBV19
abundance: .
len: 14
d_gene: TRBD1
CDR3nt: TGTGCCAGTAGTATGGGGACAGGGCAAGAGACCCAGTACTTC
CDR3aa: CASSMGTGQETQYF

j_gene: TRBJ2-3
v_gene: TRBV7-2
abundance: .
len: 15
d_gene: TRBD2
CDR3nt: TGTGCCAGCAGCTTCACGGCGGGAGGCACAGATACGCAGTATTTT
CDR3aa: CASSFTAGGTDTQYF

j_gene: TRBJ1-1
v_gene: TRBV4-1
abundance: .
len: 15
d_gene: .
CDR3nt: TGCGCCAGCAGCCAAGATCTAGGCAGGACGACTGAAGCTTTCTTT
CDR3aa: CASSQDLGRTTEAFF

j_gene: TRBJ2-7
v_gene: TRBV9
abundance: .
len: 15
d_gene: TRBD2
CDR3nt: TGTGCCAGCAGCGTAGCCGCTAGCGGGAGGTTCGAGCAGTACTTC
CDR3aa: CASSVAASGRFEQYF

j_gene: TRBJ1-1
v_gene: TRBV7-2
abundance: .
len: 13
d_gene: .
CDR3nt: TGTGCCAGCAGCCAAGGCAGGAACACTGAAGCTTTCTTT
CDR3aa: CASSQGRNTEAFF

j_gene: TRBJ2-3
v_gene: TRBV11-3
abundance: .
len: 15
d_gene: .
CDR3nt: TGTGCCAGCAGCCCCTGGGGACTGAGCACAGATACGCAGTATTTT
CDR3aa: CASSPWGLSTDTQYF

j_gene: TRBJ1-2
v_gene: TRBV6-6
abundance: .
len: 13
d_gene: .
CDR3nt: TGTGCCTTATATTCTCCAGCTAACTATGGCTACACCTTC
CDR3aa: CALYSPANYGYTF

j_gene: TRBJ2-7
v_gene: TRBV21-1
abundance: .
len: 13
d_gene: .
CDR3nt: TGTGCCAGCAGCCGGGACAGCCCCTACGAGCAGTACTTC
CDR3aa: CASSRDSPYEQYF